A single sample is the source of the 19 T cell receptor beta chains below, sequenced in a study of T cell responses to AZD1222 COVID-19 vaccine. This table comes from immunoSEQ multiplex PCR, and its TCRdb copy is limited to in-frame clones, with some not included. There are about 110,000 clones in the sample; around nine tenths occur only once, and 2% to 2.5% lies in the top ten. Material: peripheral blood, obtained 28 days after the second AZD1222 dose. The source of these receptors is an adult who received the AZD1222 COVID-19 vaccine.

This sequence joins TRBV3-1 (or the pseudogene TRBV3-2) and TRBJ2-1, with TRBD2 matching 12 bases. The CDR3 is made up of 15 amino acids. CDR1 LGHDT and CDR2 YNNKEL come from the germline V gene (reference sequence). The V segment lost 2 bases and the J segment 9 bases; nucleotides outside the gene matches: 5. The CDR3 loop is CASSQLAGGPSEQFF. The DNA for the CDR3 is TGTGCCAGCAGCCAACTAGCGGGGGGGCCGAGTGAGCAGTTCTTC.

This clone came up once. The chain carries TRBV7-3 and TRBJ1-3; D call uncertain. The germline V gene has CDR1 SGHTA and CDR2 FQGTGA. Trimming shortened V by 1 base and J by 1 base, and 2 bases separated the two germline ends. This CDR3 has 13 amino acids. For the CDR3, the DNA is TGTGCCAGCAGCTTAATTTCTGGAAACACCATATATTTT. Amino acid sequence: CASSLISGNTIYF.

The chain employs TRBV2 and TRBJ1-2, with 9 bases identical to TRBD1. J gave up 0 bases and V 9 bases, and 5 bases lay outside the gene matches. Per germline, CDR1 SNHLY and CDR2 FYNNEI. The CDR3 totals 14 residues. This CDR3 is CASRGDRANYGYTF. In DNA, the CDR3 is TGTGCCAGTCGAGGGGACAGGGCTAACTATGGCTACACCTTC.

V usage is TRBV6-1 and J usage is TRBJ2-1, with 8 bases matching TRBD2. J gave up 9 bases and V 4 bases, and 14 bases lay outside the gene matches. CDR3 length: 16 amino acids. CDR1 is MNHNS and CDR2 is SASEGT in the germline V gene. The CDR3 DNA sequence: TGTGCCAGCAGTGTTCAAGCGGGGGATCTAGCGCCTGAGCAGTTCTTC. This gives the protein CASSVQAGDLAPEQFF.

This chain uses TRBV6-2 or TRBV6-3 with TRBJ2-2; D might be TRBD2 (5 bases). CDR3 length equals 16 residues. The V gene's germline CDR1 is MNHEY and CDR2 SVGEGT. V shed 1 base and J shed 2 bases, with 11 bases lying between them. This chain's CDR3 is CASSYLPGINTGELFF. CDR3 DNA: TGTGCCAGCAGTTACTTGCCGGGAATTAACACCGGGGAGCTGTTTTTT.

This chain joins TRBV29-1 and TRBJ1-2, with 7 bases matching TRBD1. CDR3 length equals 13 residues. Germline values: CDR1 SQVTM, CDR2 ANQGSEA. V shed 5 bases and J 6 bases; nucleotides not matched to a gene: 9. Here the CDR3 reads CSVTRQGSHGYTF. The CDR3 bases are TGCAGCGTTACCCGACAGGGTAGCCATGGCTACACCTTC.

The V gene is TRBV6-5, the J gene TRBJ2-1; TRBD1 might be the D (6 bases). Germline lookup yields CDR1 MNHEY and CDR2 SVGAGI. CDR3 length: 14 residues. V gave up 2 bases and J gave up 5 bases, with 10 bases separating them. The CDR3: CASSYRGKDNEQFF. CDR3 bases: TGTGCCAGCAGTTACAGGGGGAAGGACAATGAGCAGTTCTTC.

The V gene is TRBV11-2, the J gene TRBJ2-2; D is undetermined. Germline V gene data show CDR1 as SGHAT and CDR2 as FQNNGV. This CDR3 region has 15 residues. Deletions cut 5 bases from V and 4 bases from J, with 14 bases between. The CDR3 DNA sequence: TGTGCCAGCAGCCCCTCGGGCCGATCCACCGGGGAGCTGTTTTTT. It encodes CASSPSGRSTGELFF.

The J gene is TRBJ1-4, the V gene TRBV6-2 or TRBV6-3; maybe TRBD1 (6 bases). The germline CDR1 and CDR2 sequences are MNHEY and SVGEGT. Trimming removed 4 bases at V and 2 bases at J, with 8 bases between. This CDR3 comprises 14 residues. The CDR3 nucleotides are TGTGCCAGCAGTTCCAGGGGTACTAATGAAAAACTGTTTTTT. It specifies CASSSRGTNEKLFF.

This sequence joins TRBV5-8 and TRBJ2-1, with 12 positions matching TRBD2. Trimming at V came to 4 bases and at J to 9 bases, leaving 8 bases not matched to a gene. The CDR3 has 15 residues. Per germline, CDR1 SGHTS and CDR2 YDEGEE. The CDR3 loop is CASSRLAGGRGEQFF. The CDR3 region has the DNA TGTGCCAGCAGCCGGCTAGCGGGGGGGCGCGGTGAGCAGTTCTTC.

The chain couples TRBV10-3 to TRBJ2-7, with 8 positions matching TRBD2. After removal of 4 bases from V and 5 bases from J, the junction contained 1 base not matched to a gene. Germline V gene data show CDR1 as ENHRY and CDR2 as SYGVKD. The CDR3 is 12 amino acids. Here the CDR3 DNA reads TGTGCCATCAGTGTAGCGGGGAACGAGCAGTACTTC. As protein: CAISVAGNEQYF.

The chain combines TRBV11-2 with TRBJ1-1; TRBD1 agrees at 7 bases. CDR3 length equals 16 residues. The J segment lost 6 bases and the V segment lost 3 bases, leaving 13 bases of the junction unmatched. The germline V gene encodes CDR1 SGHAT and CDR2 FQNNGV. The CDR3 nucleotides read TGTGCCAGCAGCTTTTTAAGGGGACAGCGGGTGGCTGAAGCTTTCTTT. Encoded protein: CASSFLRGQRVAEAFF.

This chain joins TRBV29-1 and TRBJ2-7; D unresolved. Trimming took off 0 bases at V and 2 bases at J, with 14 bases between the two ends. The CDR3 loop spans 15 amino acids. CDR1 SQVTM and CDR2 ANQGSEA come from the germline V gene. Here the CDR3 DNA reads TGCAGCGTTGAAGATCTTCGGCACTCCGCCTACGAGCAGTACTTC. This gives the protein CSVEDLRHSAYEQYF.

The chain uses TRBV9 and TRBJ1-1; D might be TRBD1 (5 bases). Trimming took off 6 bases at V and 4 bases at J, with 13 bases between the two ends. The CDR3 sequence is 13 residues long. The germline CDR1 and CDR2 sequences are SGDLS and YYNGEE. DNA for the CDR3: TGTGCCAGCAACATGAGGGGCGGCACTGAAGCTTTCTTT. Translation gives CASNMRGGTEAFF.

The chain carries TRBV7-2 and TRBJ1-1; D is uncertain. The CDR3 spans 15 residues. V shed 6 bases and J shed 0 bases, with 14 bases lying between them. Germline CDR1 reads SGHTA; CDR2 reads FQGNSA. The CDR3 is CASRPLETMNTEAFF. CDR3 coding DNA: TGTGCCAGCAGGCCCCTGGAGACGATGAACACTGAAGCTTTCTTT.

The gene calls are TRBV7-2 and TRBJ1-6; D remains ambiguous. The CDR3 extends over 16 amino acids. V was clipped by 2 bases and J by 1 base, with 9 bases between them. Germline lookup yields CDR1 SGHTA and CDR2 FQGNSA. The chain's CDR3 is CASSLSGISYNSPLHF. CDR3 sequence (DNA): TGTGCCAGCAGCTTATCGGGAATATCCTATAATTCACCCCTCCACTTT.

This CDR3 reads CASSPDRGPFVPTDTQYF. The CDR3 DNA reads TGTGCCAGCTCACCGGACAGGGGGCCTTTTGTTCCCACAGATACGCAGTATTTT. This chain connects TRBV18 to TRBJ2-3; 11 nucleotides line up with TRBD1. Per the germline V gene, CDR1 is KGHSH and CDR2 is LQKENI. This CDR3 has 18 amino acids. V gave up 3 bases and J gave up 2 bases; unmatched junction bases: 10.

V is TRBV2 and J is TRBJ1-5; possibly TRBD1 for D (6 bases). V was clipped by 8 bases and J by 5 bases, with 22 bases between them. Germline loops: CDR1 SNHLY, CDR2 FYNNEI. CDR3 length equals 16 residues. The CDR3 bases are TGTGCCAGCTCGACGGACAGCCACCGCCTTTATCAGCCCCAGCATTTT. It encodes CASSTDSHRLYQPQHF.

CDR3: CASSQVDRGRWEQYF. The CDR3 DNA sequence: TGTGCCAGCAGCCAAGTCGACAGGGGGCGTTGGGAGCAGTACTTC. V is TRBV14 and J is TRBJ2-7; TRBD1 matches at 10 bases. With V trimmed by 1 base and J by 7 bases, 7 bases remained unmatched. CDR1 is SGHDN and CDR2 is FVKESK in the germline V gene. The CDR3 totals 15 residues.